One and the same sample provided the 18 T cell receptor beta chains below, sequenced in a study of blood T cells in healthy people across ages. A second PCR of 7 to 11 cycles used a sample-barcoded 5' primer and a J-beta primer mix. TCRdb ran MiXCR on the 5' RACE reads and lists one entry per CDR3 protein. The table shows some 800,000 distinct CDR3 sequences, with around 45% occurring only once. Sequences were obtained from blood. These receptor sequences come from a man aged 55 to 70 in good health.

The V gene is TRBV20-1, the J gene TRBJ2-5; D is perhaps TRBD1 (6 bases). The germline gives CDR1 DFQATT, CDR2 SNEGSKA (reference sequence). The CDR3 loop spans 13 amino acids. Trimming pared 4 bases from V and 4 bases from J, leaving 13 bases between. As DNA, the CDR3 is TGCAGTGCTACGACAGGAATGGCAGAGACCCAGTACTTC. Amino acids: CSATTGMAETQYF.

The genes are TRBV7-8 and TRBJ2-7; 9 nucleotides align to TRBD2. Germline V gene lookup returns CDR1 SGHVS and CDR2 FQNEAQ. Trimming at V came to 2 bases and at J to 0 bases, leaving 8 bases not matched to a gene. CDR3 length: 17 amino acids. CDR3 sequence reads: CASSLQGLASSSYEQYF. The CDR3, as DNA: TGTGCCAGCAGCTTACAAGGACTAGCGTCGAGCTCCTACGAGCAGTACTTC.

This clonotype was counted only a few times. The chain combines TRBV6-4 with TRBJ2-7; 8 bases agree with TRBD1. Trimming took 3 bases from V and 2 from J; bases not matched to a gene: 12. The CDR3 is 17 amino acids. Germline V gene lookup returns CDR1 MRHNA and CDR2 SNTAGT. CDR3 nucleotide sequence: TGTGCCAGCAGTGATTGGTCACTTAGGGACAGGACCTACGAGCAGTACTTC. Its translation: CASSDWSLRDRTYEQYF.

This clonotype appeared a few times. The rearrangement joins TRBV20-1 to TRBJ2-7; 13 bases agree with TRBD2. The length of the CDR3 is 19 residues. V shed 1 base and J 0 bases; nucleotides not matched to a gene: 12. Germline CDR1 is DFQATT and CDR2 is SNEGSKA (reference sequence). The CDR3 loop is CSARVPPGLAGASSYEQYF. Written as DNA, the CDR3 is TGCAGTGCTAGAGTCCCCCCCGGACTAGCGGGGGCGAGCTCCTACGAGCAGTACTTC.

This clonotype was seen once. It may be a read error: a sequence one base away is much more abundant. V gene TRBV6-1 combines with J gene TRBJ2-7; maybe TRBD1 (6 bases). V gave up 6 bases and J gave up 1 base, with 25 bases separating them. The CDR3 has 18 residues. Germline V gene data show CDR1 as MNHNS and CDR2 as SASEGT. The DNA of the CDR3 is TGTGCCAGCAGCCCTGGTTATGACCCGGGACACCTATCCTACGAGCAGTACTTC. Protein product: CASSPGYDPGHLSYEQYF.

J is TRBJ2-1 and V is TRBV7-8; tentatively, D is TRBD1 or TRBD2 (6 bases each). CDR3 length: 17 amino acids. V lost 1 base and J 4 bases, leaving 17 bases between the germline ends. In germline, CDR1 is SGHVS, CDR2 FQNEAQ. CDR3 nucleotides: TGTGCCAGCAGCTTAGGTGGGGGGTCAGGGGCTTACAATGAGCAGTTCTTC. It is translated as CASSLGGGSGAYNEQFF.

The rearrangement links TRBV7-3 to TRBJ2-2; D ambiguous. This CDR3 region has 14 residues. V was cut by 3 bases and J by 2 bases, with 7 bases left in between. CDR1 is SGHTA and CDR2 is FQGTGA in the germline V gene. The CDR3 nucleotides read TGTGCCAGCAGCTTCACAAGTAACACCGGGGAGCTGTTTTTT. Translating gives CASSFTSNTGELFF.

The sample holds a few counts of this clonotype. This chain's CDR3 is CASSPVEQGARETQYF. In nucleotides, the CDR3 is TGTGCCAGCAGTCCAGTGGAACAGGGTGCTCGAGAGACCCAGTACTTC. The rearrangement uses TRBV5-5 and TRBJ2-5, with a weak D call TRBD1 (6 bases). The CDR3 consists of 16 residues. The germline gives CDR1 SGHKS, CDR2 YYEKEE (reference sequence). The V end was cut by 5 bases, the J end by 4 bases, with 21 bases between. Full variable domain (outside the CDR3, taken from reference TRBV5-5 and TRBJ2-5): DAGVTQSPTHLIKTRGQQVTLRCSPISGHKSVSWYQQVLGQGPQFIFQYYEKEERGRGNFPDRFSARQFPNYSSELNVNALLLGDSALYLCASSPVEQGARETQYFGPGTRLLVL.

This chain uses TRBV20-1 with TRBJ2-5; 10 bases align to TRBD2. This CDR3 spans 14 amino acids. Germline lookup yields CDR1 DFQATT and CDR2 SNEGSKA (reference sequence). V dropped 5 bases and J dropped 4; count of bases not matched to a gene: 7. In DNA form, the CDR3 reads TGCAGTGCTGGGACTAGCGAGGGCGGAGAGACCCAGTACTTC. Amino acid sequence: CSAGTSEGGETQYF.

This clonotype was seen repeatedly, ten times or more. The chain carries TRBV7-2 and TRBJ2-1; TRBD2 aligns across 7 bases. This CDR3 region has 15 residues. The germline CDR1 and CDR2 sequences are SGHTA and FQGNSA. V lost 1 base and J lost 3; bases outside the gene matches: 3. CDR3 amino acids: CASSLVGGGYNEQFF. The CDR3 bases are TGTGCCAGCAGCTTAGTTGGCGGGGGCTACAATGAGCAGTTCTTC.

The rearrangement joins TRBV2 to TRBJ2-2; 7 bases align to TRBD2. Germline V gene lookup returns CDR1 SNHLY and CDR2 FYNNEI. The CDR3 extends over 15 amino acids. J gave up 1 base and V 4 bases, and 3 bases lay outside the gene matches. The CDR3 DNA is TGTGCCAGCAGTGCTAGCGGAAGGAACACCGGGGAGCTGTTTTTT. Its protein is CASSASGRNTGELFF.

The chain combines TRBV7-2 with TRBJ2-1, with D maybe TRBD1 (6 bases). V was cut by 8 bases and J by 6 bases, with 14 bases left in between. The germline gives CDR1 SGHTA, CDR2 FQGNSA. This CDR3 has 13 residues. CDR3 sequence reads: CASAGESRNEQFF. As DNA, the CDR3 is TGTGCCAGCGCAGGGGAGTCTCGCAATGAGCAGTTCTTC.

This clonotype was counted a few times. The rearrangement uses TRBV29-1 and TRBJ1-1; D not resolved. The V end lost 1 base, the J end lost 1 base, and 7 bases lay between the germline ends. This CDR3 contains 13 residues. Germline V CDR1 and CDR2: SQVTM, ANQGSEA. The CDR3 coding sequence is TGCAGCGTTGAAGTGGGAGGGAACACTGAAGCTTTCTTT. Its translation: CSVEVGGNTEAFF.

This clonotype appeared a few times. V is TRBV7-9 and J is TRBJ1-2, with 7 bases identical to TRBD1. The V gene's germline CDR1 is SEHNR and CDR2 FQNEAQ (reference sequence). CDR3 size: 15 residues. V shed 5 bases and J 8 bases; nucleotides not matched to a gene: 14. The CDR3 spells CASSLTGSGYGGYTF. The CDR3 region has the DNA TGTGCCAGCAGCCTGACAGGGAGCGGCTATGGGGGCTACACCTTC.

This clonotype showed up just once. With a much larger clone just one base away, this may be a read error. The chain has TRBV28 and TRBJ2-7; D is perhaps TRBD2 (6 bases). The CDR3 extends over 15 amino acids. Germline CDR1 reads MDHEN; CDR2 reads SYDVKM. The CDR3 sequence: CACSLAAGGSYEQYF. For the CDR3, the DNA is TGTGCCTGCAGTTTAGCGGCAGGAGGTTCCTACGAGCAGTACTTC.

This clonotype occurred a few times. Here the CDR3 DNA reads TGTGCCAGCAGCCTTTTGGCGGGGGGGCAAGCCACAGATACGCAGTATTTT. Its translation is CASSLLAGGQATDTQYF. V and J are TRBV14 and TRBJ2-3, with 9 bases that match TRBD2. This CDR3 is 17 amino acids long. Germline CDR1 is SGHDN and CDR2 is FVKESK. Trimming cost V 4 bases and J 2 bases; bases outside gene matches: 10.

This clonotype has only a few counts. The chain joins TRBV6-2 or TRBV6-3 to TRBJ2-5; 10 bases fit TRBD2. The CDR3 spans 16 residues. Losses at the gene ends were 2 bases for V and 5 bases for J; bases not matched to a gene: 8. CDR1 and CDR2 (germline): MNHEY, SVGEGT. DNA of the CDR3: TGTGCCAGCAGTTACCCTCAGCGGGGGGGCCAGGAGACCCAGTACTTC. Translation gives CASSYPQRGGQETQYF.

The CDR3 DNA is TGTGCCAGCAGTTTATCGGGACAGGATCACGAGCAGTACTTC. Protein: CASSLSGQDHEQYF. The chain recombines TRBV28 with TRBJ2-7; 8 nucleotides match TRBD1. This CDR3 contains 14 residues. The V segment lost 1 base and the J segment 5 bases; nucleotides outside the gene matches: 4. Germline V gene sequence: CDR1 MDHEN, CDR2 SYDVKM.